This is a list of T cell receptor beta chains from one sample in a study of blood T cells in healthy people across ages. TCRdb passed the 5' RACE reads through MiXCR, listing each CDR3 protein once. The top ten clones hold roughly 19% of a sample with fewer than 1,000,000 distinct CDR3 sequences, about 42% of them seen once. The sample comprised blood. These receptors were obtained from a man aged 60 to 69 in good health. Both conserved end residues are part of each CDR3. Each record gives: J gene, CDR3 length, V gene, CDR3 protein.

>TRBJ2-7|16|TRBV6-5
CASSYPTLGATYEQYF
>TRBJ2-7|14|TRBV12-3/TRBV12-4
CASSTTGTSREQYF
>TRBJ2-7|12|TRBV19
CASGPSVREQYF
>TRBJ2-3|15|TRBV28
CASSRTSGFTDTQYF
>TRBJ2-1|13|TRBV20-1
CSARDVLGNEQFF
>TRBJ2-3|16|TRBV7-9
CAGSFGDRPSTDMQYF
>TRBJ2-1|14|TRBV3-1
CASSQDISRFGQFF
>TRBJ2-1|18|TRBV7-9
CASSLGSSGGDSYNEQFF
>TRBJ2-7|15|TRBV13
CASSLRWTGDREQYF
>TRBJ2-3|17|TRBV10-1
CASSGLAGGRGTDTQYF
>TRBJ1-1|12|TRBV6-2/TRBV6-3
CASRPQGTEAFF
>TRBJ2-5|16|TRBV4-3
CASSPLVSGVQETQYF
>TRBJ2-3|15|TRBV7-9
CASSLFAGGADAQYF
>NA|16|TRBV20-1
CSAKPSGAAGQETQYF
>TRBJ2-1|16|TRBV9
CASSYTGTGGHNEQFF
>TRBJ2-1|16|TRBV11-2
CASSLVTSGVGSEQFF
>TRBJ2-4|15|TRBV6-2/TRBV6-3
CASSNLQLAKNIQYF
>TRBJ1-1|12|TRBV20-1
CSARDKTGGAFF
>TRBJ1-4|15|TRBV7-2
CASSRDSGEDEKLFF
>TRBJ2-7|15|TRBV3-1
CASSQMGQSHYEQYF
>TRBJ2-4|11|TRBV20-1
CSTSRKNIQYF
>TRBJ1-5|16|TRBV4-3
CASSQEYGQGNQPQHF
>TRBJ1-6|18|TRBV4-3
CASSQEGGRGQYNSPLHF
>TRBJ1-2|12|TRBV4-3
CASSHRDKGYTF
>TRBJ2-7|13|TRBV6-2/TRBV6-3
CASSYILNYEQYF
>TRBJ1-2|16|TRBV5-5
CASSLAPGDINYGYTF
>TRBJ2-3|18|TRBV5-1
CASSLLAGAATSTDTQYF
>TRBJ1-1|13|TRBV20-1
CSASGLSNTEAFF
>NA|14|TRBV6-2/TRBV6-3
CASGTGTGVDEQYF
>TRBJ2-1|13|TRBV7-2
CASSERTLNEQFF
>TRBJ1-6|12|TRBV3-1
CASSQYNRPLHF
>TRBJ1-2|17|TRBV21-1
CANSETLDRSVCYGYTF
>TRBJ2-3|15|TRBV20-1
CSAIRGGVLTDTQYF
>TRBJ1-2|16|TRBV20-1
CSARDEGRGPGYGYTF
>TRBJ2-3|14|TRBV10-3
CAISEPRVTDTQYF
>TRBJ2-7|14|TRBV29-1
CSVDAQGGGYEQYF
>TRBJ1-2|14|TRBV6-2/TRBV6-3
CASATGTGVYGYTF
>TRBJ2-7|12|TRBV9
CASSRAEGEQYF
>TRBJ2-5|14|TRBV7-9
CTSSSTSGNYERYF
>TRBJ2-1|12|TRBV9
CASSVSLNEQFF